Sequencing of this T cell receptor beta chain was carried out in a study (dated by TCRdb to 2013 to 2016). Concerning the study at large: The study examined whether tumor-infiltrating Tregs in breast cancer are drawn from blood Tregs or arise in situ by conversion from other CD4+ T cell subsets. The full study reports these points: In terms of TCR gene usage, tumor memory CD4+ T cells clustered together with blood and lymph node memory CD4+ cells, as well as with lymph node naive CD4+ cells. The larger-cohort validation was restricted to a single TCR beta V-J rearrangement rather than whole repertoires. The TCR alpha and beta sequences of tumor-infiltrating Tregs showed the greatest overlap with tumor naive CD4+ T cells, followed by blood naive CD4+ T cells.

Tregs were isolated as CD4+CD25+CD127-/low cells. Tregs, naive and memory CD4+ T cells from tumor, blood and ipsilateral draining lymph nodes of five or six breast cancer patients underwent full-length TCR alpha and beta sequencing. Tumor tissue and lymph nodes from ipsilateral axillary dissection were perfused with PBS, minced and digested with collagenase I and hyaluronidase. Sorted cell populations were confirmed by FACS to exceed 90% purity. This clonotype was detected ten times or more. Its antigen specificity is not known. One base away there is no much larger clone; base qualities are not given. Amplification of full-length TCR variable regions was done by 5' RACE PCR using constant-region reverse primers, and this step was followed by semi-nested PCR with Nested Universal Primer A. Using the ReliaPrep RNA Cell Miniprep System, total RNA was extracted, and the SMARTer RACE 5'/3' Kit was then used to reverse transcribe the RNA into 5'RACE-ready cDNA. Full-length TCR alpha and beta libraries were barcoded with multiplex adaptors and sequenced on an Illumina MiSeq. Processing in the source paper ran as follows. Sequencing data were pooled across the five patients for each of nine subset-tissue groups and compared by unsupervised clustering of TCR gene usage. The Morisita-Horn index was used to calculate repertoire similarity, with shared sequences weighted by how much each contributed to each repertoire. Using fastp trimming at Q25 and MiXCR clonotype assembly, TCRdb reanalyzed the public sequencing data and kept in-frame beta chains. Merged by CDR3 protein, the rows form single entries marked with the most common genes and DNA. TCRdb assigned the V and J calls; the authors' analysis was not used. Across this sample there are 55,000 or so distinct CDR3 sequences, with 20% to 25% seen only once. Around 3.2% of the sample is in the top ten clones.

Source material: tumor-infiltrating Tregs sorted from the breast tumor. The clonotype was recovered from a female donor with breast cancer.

The sequenced DNA is TGTGCCAGCAGTCCCCTTACGGGCGCCAGCTCTGGGGCCAACGTCCTGACTTTC. Translation gives CASSPLTGASSGANVLTF. This chain joins TRBV6-6 to TRBJ2-6; the D gene cannot be named for sure. Including cysteine and phenylalanine, the CDR3 has 18 amino acids. Only the CDR3 DNA stays, 54 bases, in frame from base 1. V was cut back by 5 bases and J by 0 bases, leaving a gap of 17 bases between them. CDR1 is given as MNHNY and CDR2 as SVGAGI, both from the germline V gene (reference sequence).